Below, one TCR beta chain is given with its context. Its antigen is undetermined. This sample is part of a study of post-analysis software for immune sequencing data. On the study more broadly: Some patients lacked subtype; others had relapsing-remitting, secondary progressive or progressive-relapsing disease. Study-level points and caveats: Five or six TRBV segments, TRBV5-6, TRBV5-1 and TRBV20-1 among them, were found more frequent in patients than controls.

V shed 5 bases and J shed 7 bases, with 18 bases lying between them. Germline V lookup: CDR1 PRHDT, CDR2 FYEKMQ (reference sequence). The CDR3 is made up of 14 amino acids. TCR beta cDNA libraries had unique molecular identifiers. MiXCR, applied by TCRdb to the PCR reads, yields one record per CDR3 protein. The sample gives fewer than 600,000 distinct CDR3 sequences, roughly 45% of which show up once; roughly 12% is in the top ten. Specimen: blood. The clonotype originates from a girl between 5 and 17 years old with multiple sclerosis. The chain uses TRBV13 and TRBJ2-7; D is possibly TRBD1 or TRBD2 (5 bases each). The CDR3 loop is CASSLRDGLGEQYF. Written as DNA, the CDR3 is TGTGCCAGCAGCCTACGGGACGGCTTGGGAGAGCAGTACTTC.